What follows are 8 T cell receptor beta chains derived from one specimen sequenced in a study of blood T cell repertoires in COVID-19 (TCRdb year 2020). The protocol used for the library was the immunoSEQ multiplex PCR assay. The source is immuneACCESS, and TCRdb retained only in-frame sequences with V and J called. Part of the clones is not carried over; for the studies checked, unresolved V genes explain less than half of this, and the remainder is unexplained. The sample table records hundreds of thousands of clones; 85% to 90% of these occur just once. The leading ten clones occupy around 4.4% of the sample. The sample consisted of peripheral blood. These receptors were obtained from a man aged 35 to 55 with acute or convalescent COVID-19.

V and J are TRBV6-5 and TRBJ1-5; D not certain. Between the trimmed V and J ends, which lost 0 bases and 7 bases, there was a span of 10 bases. CDR1 and CDR2 from the germline V gene are MNHEY and SVGAGI. The CDR3 spans 14 residues. The CDR3 loop is CASSYSAGGQPQHF. The CDR3 DNA sequence: TGTGCCAGCAGTTACTCAGCGGGCGGCCAGCCCCAGCATTTT.

The sample holds a few counts of this clone. This chain links TRBV6-5 with TRBJ2-7; TRBD2 agrees at 8 bases. Germline-derived CDR1 and CDR2 are MNHEY and SVGAGI. Germline trimming cut 6 bases from V and 3 bases from J; bases unmatched to any gene: 10. This CDR3 contains 15 residues. DNA of the CDR3: TGTGCCAGCAGCCGATCATGGCGGGGGGTCTACGAGCAGTACTTC. Residues: CASSRSWRGVYEQYF.

CDR3 in DNA: TGTGCCAGCAGCGGACAAGGGACAGGAACGGACATTCAGTACTTC. This gives the protein CASSGQGTGTDIQYF. The V call is TRBV2, the J call TRBJ2-4; 8 bases are a match to TRBD1. The V gene end was trimmed by 6 bases and the J gene end by 8 bases; junction bases not matched to a gene: 12. This CDR3 is built from 15 residues. Per germline, CDR1 SNHLY and CDR2 FYNNEI.

This clone appeared a few times. The V call is TRBV11-2, the J call TRBJ1-1, with TRBD1 identical over 7 bases. Germline V gives CDR1 SGHAT, CDR2 FQNNGV. V dropped 5 bases and J dropped 0; count of bases not matched to a gene: 9. This CDR3 region has 16 residues. The CDR3 reads CASSRGAGGLNTEAFF. Here the CDR3 DNA reads TGTGCCAGCAGCCGAGGGGCAGGGGGTTTGAACACTGAAGCTTTCTTT.

V and J are TRBV28 and TRBJ1-2; TRBD1 aligns across 9 bases. V lost 5 bases and J lost 5; bases outside the gene matches: 9. This CDR3 is 15 amino acids long. CDR1 is MDHEN and CDR2 is SYDVKM in the germline V gene. CDR3 sequence (DNA): TGTGCCAGCAGTGCGCTTGACAGGGGGGGATATGGCTACACCTTC. This encodes CASSALDRGGYGYTF.

The CDR3 DNA reads TGCAGTGCCCAGCGGGGGTACGAGCAGTACTTC. It translates to CSAQRGYEQYF. This chain links TRBV20-1 with TRBJ2-7; 8 bases align to TRBD2. Germline-derived CDR1 and CDR2 are DFQATT and SNEGSKA (reference sequence). The CDR3 length is 11 residues. The ends lost 6 bases at V and 4 bases at J; junction bases unmatched: 2.

A few counts support this clone. The rearrangement links TRBV5-1 to TRBJ1-2, with 8 bases that match TRBD1. CDR3 length: 16 residues. The V and J ends lost 1 base and 5 bases, in that order; junction bases with no gene match: 10. The germline gives CDR1 SGHRS, CDR2 YFSETQ. The CDR3 sequence: CASSLNTFDRGYGYTF. In DNA, the CDR3 is TGCGCCAGCAGCTTGAATACTTTCGACAGGGGATATGGCTACACCTTC.

This rearrangement joins TRBV3-1 (or the pseudogene TRBV3-2) to TRBJ1-6; the D is unclear. The V end lost 0 bases, the J end lost 9 bases, and 6 bases lay between the germline ends. The length of the CDR3 is 13 residues. Germline assignment: CDR1 LGHDT and CDR2 YNNKEL (reference sequence). CDR3 sequence: CASSQDRVSPLHF. CDR3 nucleotides: TGTGCCAGCAGCCAAGATCGGGTTTCACCCCTCCACTTT.